This entry concerns a single TCR beta chain. CDR1 and CDR2 from the germline V gene are MRHNA and SNTAGT. This CDR3 has 13 residues. Trimming took off 3 bases at V and 3 bases at J, with 8 bases between the two ends. TCRdb's table, derived via immunoSEQ multiplex PCR, lists solely in-frame clones and lacks some. The table records roughly 85,000 clones, approximately 89% of them present only once. These data originate in a study of T cell changes during pregnancy in multiple sclerosis. The chain employs TRBV6-4 and TRBJ1-2, with D possibly TRBD1 on 6 matching bases. The receptor comes from a female donor with multiple sclerosis, enrolled in a pregnancy study. The sequencing used peripheral blood, collected in the first trimester of pregnancy. CDR3 coding DNA: TGTGCCAGCAGTGAAACAGGGCACTATGGCTACACCTTC. Translated: CASSETGHYGYTF.